Below, 5 T cell receptor beta chains from the same sample are listed, as sequenced in a study of cytomegalovirus exposure and HLA in healthy donors. Both 60 Vbeta primers and 13 Jbeta primers went into the PCR. Only in-frame clones appear in the TCRdb table, and some are missing; sequencing was by immunoSEQ multiplex PCR. Counted here are about 200,000 clones, approximately 80% occurring once; the ten biggest clones make up roughly 3%. Sample: PBMCs. The receptors here all came from a woman aged 30 to 39 in good health and CMV-seronegative.

This clone was seen a handful of times. CDR3 DNA sequence: TGCGCCAGCAGCCGCCGGACAGGGGGCGTAGAGACCCAGTACTTC. As protein: CASSRRTGGVETQYF. The genes are TRBV4-1 and TRBJ2-5, with 11 bases that match TRBD1. The V segment lost 4 bases and the J segment 4 bases; nucleotides outside the gene matches: 5. This CDR3 has 15 residues. From germline, CDR1 is MGHRA and CDR2 YSYEKL.

In this sample, this clone turned up a few times. The V gene is TRBV7-9, the J gene TRBJ2-2; D is unresolved. Germline CDR1 and CDR2: SEHNR and FQNEAQ (reference sequence). Deletions cut 8 bases from V and 3 bases from J, with 7 bases between. This CDR3 is built from 12 residues. For the CDR3, the DNA is TGTGCCAGCGACATATACACCGGGGAGCTGTTTTTT. Protein sequence: CASDIYTGELFF. The full variable domain, completed using reference TRBV7-9 and TRBJ2-2, is DTGVSQNPRHKITKRGQNVTFRCDPISEHNRLYWYRQTLGQGPEFLTYFQNEAQLEKSRLLSDRFSAERPKGSFSTLEIQRTEQGDSAMYLCASDIYTGELFFGEGSRLTVL.

The rearrangement joins TRBV7-9 to TRBJ1-2; 8 nucleotides align to TRBD1. There are 15 residues in the CDR3. Germline V gene data show CDR1 as SEHNR and CDR2 as FQNEAQ (reference sequence). V lost 5 bases, J lost 4 bases, and 9 bases stayed unmatched. In nucleotides, the CDR3 is TGTGCCAGCAGCCCCGAGACAGGGGTGATCTATGGCTACACCTTC. Its protein product is CASSPETGVIYGYTF.

The chain carries TRBV6-1 and TRBJ1-5; D might be TRBD1 (6 bases). The V gene lost 4 bases and the J gene lost 1 base, with 8 bases spanning the gap. This CDR3 contains 14 residues. The germline CDR1 and CDR2 sequences are MNHNS and SASEGT. The CDR3 loop reads CASSVQGSNQPQHF. The CDR3 coding sequence is TGTGCCAGCAGTGTACAGGGAAGCAATCAGCCCCAGCATTTT.

In its sample, this clone was seen a few times. This sequence joins TRBV15 and TRBJ2-5; 7 nucleotides align to TRBD1. From germline, CDR1 is LNHNV and CDR2 YYDKDF (reference sequence). CDR3 length equals 15 residues. V lost 5 bases to trimming and J lost 4 bases; unmatched junction nucleotides: 10. This CDR3 is CATSRAGTVLETQYF. CDR3 bases: TGTGCCACCAGCCGCGCCGGGACAGTTTTAGAGACCCAGTACTTC.